The 22 T cell receptor beta chains below were found in one sample sequenced in a study of T cells after yellow fever vaccination. MiXCR was run by TCRdb on the 5' RACE reads, yielding one entry per CDR3 protein. The table lists roughly 520,000 distinct CDR3 sequences, just over 20% of them singletons. This material consisted of PBMCs, taken roughly 20 days after the first yellow fever vaccination. The receptors originated from a man aged 18-30 years who received the YFV17D yellow fever vaccine.

V gene TRBV7-9 combines with J gene TRBJ1-1, with D unresolved. Between the trimmed V and J ends, which lost 2 bases and 11 bases, there was a span of 15 bases. The CDR3 sequence is 13 residues long. Looked up from germline, CDR1 is SEHNR and CDR2 is FQNEAQ (reference sequence). The CDR3 DNA reads as TGTGCCAGCAGCTTAAGCAGCCTGATGAACGCTTTCTTT. Its translation: CASSLSSLMNAFF.

This clonotype turned up a few times. The chain carries TRBV9 and TRBJ1-6, with TRBD1 as a possible D gene (5 bases). V was trimmed by 3 bases and J by 10 bases, leaving 20 bases between them. Germline CDR1 SGDLS, CDR2 YYNGEE. The CDR3 consists of 16 residues. CDR3 coding DNA: TGTGCCAGCAGCGCTGCAACAGGAGGCTCAGGATCACCCCTCCACTTT. As protein: CASSAATGGSGSPLHF.

The chain combines TRBV7-3 with TRBJ1-1; 7 nucleotides agree with TRBD1. The J segment lost 5 bases and the V segment lost 5 bases, leaving 8 bases of the junction unmatched. Germline V gene lookup returns CDR1 SGHTA and CDR2 FQGTGA. The CDR3 extends over 14 amino acids. DNA of the CDR3: TGTGCCAGCAGCAAAGGGGGCCTGGGTACTGAAGCTTTCTTT. Its translation: CASSKGGLGTEAFF.

This chain uses TRBV3-1 with TRBJ1-6, with TRBD1 identical over 8 bases. This CDR3 spans 16 amino acids. CDR1 is LGHDT, CDR2 YNNKEL, per germline (reference sequence). V gave up 4 bases and J gave up 9 bases; unmatched junction bases: 11. The CDR3 region has the DNA TGTGCCAGCAGCCTTTACGGACAGGGAGGTTCTTCACCCCTCCACTTT. It is translated as CASSLYGQGGSSPLHF.

The V gene is TRBV20-1, the J gene TRBJ2-3; D possibly corresponds to TRBD1 (5 bases). The germline V gene encodes CDR1 DFQATT and CDR2 SNEGSKA (reference sequence). The CDR3 is made up of 14 amino acids. Trimming removed 3 bases from V and 0 bases from J, with 10 bases in between. The CDR3 loop reads CSARVPGSTDTQYF. The DNA of the CDR3 is TGCAGTGCTAGGGTGCCAGGGAGCACAGATACGCAGTATTTT.

The V gene is TRBV27, the J gene TRBJ2-1; D call uncertain. CDR3 length: 17 residues. Germline lookup yields CDR1 MNHEY and CDR2 SMNVEV (reference sequence). V shed 1 base and J shed 0 bases, with 13 bases lying between them. CDR3 sequence (DNA): TGTGCCAGCAGTTTATTGAGAAGGTCCTACTCCTACAATGAGCAGTTCTTC. Its protein product is CASSLLRRSYSYNEQFF.

Only a few counts were recorded for this clonotype. J is TRBJ2-3 and V is TRBV9, with a possible D match to TRBD2 (6 bases). In germline, CDR1 is SGDLS, CDR2 YYNGEE. Trimming took off 2 bases at V and 2 bases at J, with 12 bases between the two ends. This CDR3 contains 15 residues. Here the CDR3 DNA reads TGTGCCAGCAGCGTGTCGGGACTCTCCACAGATACGCAGTATTTT. Protein sequence: CASSVSGLSTDTQYF.

This clonotype was recorded a few times. J is TRBJ2-7 and V is TRBV5-6; tentative D call: TRBD2 (5 bases). V lost 4 bases to trimming and J lost 9 bases, with 17 bases between them. Germline V gene sequence: CDR1 SGHDT, CDR2 YYEEEE. The CDR3 is 13 residues long. CDR3 nucleotides: TGTGCCAGCAGCATTCACCCCCCTGCGGGGCAGTACTTC. Amino acids: CASSIHPPAGQYF.

V and J are TRBV12-3 or TRBV12-4 and TRBJ2-1, with 14 positions matching TRBD2. This CDR3 spans 16 amino acids. V lost 5 bases and J lost 3; bases outside the gene matches: 3. The CDR3 nucleotides read TGTGCCAGCAGTAGACTAGCGGGGGGGTTCTACAATGAGCAGTTCTTC. Encoded protein: CASSRLAGGFYNEQFF.

This clonotype was seen a handful of times. V usage is TRBV5-6 and J usage is TRBJ1-2; D unclear. The CDR3 runs to 14 residues. V gave up 0 bases and J gave up 4 bases, with 10 bases separating them. The V gene's germline CDR1 is SGHDT and CDR2 YYEEEE. CDR3 loop: CASSLVGLSYGYTF. The CDR3 DNA sequence: TGTGCCAGCAGCTTGGTCGGCCTTTCCTATGGCTACACCTTC.

The chain carries TRBV6-1 and TRBJ2-3; possibly TRBD1 for D (6 bases). The length of the CDR3 is 13 residues. Trimming cost V 8 bases and J 5 bases, with 14 bases left between them. CDR1 is MNHNS and CDR2 is SASEGT in the germline V gene. CDR3 in DNA: TGTGCCAGCTTCCAGGGGCGCGGAGATACGCAGTATTTT. This gives the protein CASFQGRGDTQYF.

This clonotype was seen many times. The chain couples TRBV5-1 to TRBJ2-1; a weak D match, TRBD2 (7 bases). Germline V gene data show CDR1 as SGHRS and CDR2 as YFSETQ. This CDR3 is built from 14 residues. Deletions cut 5 bases from V and 0 bases from J, with 9 bases between. The CDR3 reads CASRGGPSYNEQFF. CDR3 nucleotide sequence: TGCGCCAGCAGGGGGGGGCCCTCCTACAATGAGCAGTTCTTC.

This chain links TRBV5-1 with TRBJ1-2; D is unresolved. The CDR3 sequence is 14 residues long. The germline V and J ends were trimmed by 4 bases and 1 base, with 11 bases remaining between them. Germline CDR1 and CDR2: SGHRS and YFSETQ. The CDR3 sequence is CASSIDGFNYGYTF. As DNA, the CDR3 is TGCGCCAGCAGCATCGACGGGTTTAACTATGGCTACACCTTC.

The chain joins TRBV11-2 to TRBJ2-7, with D perhaps matching TRBD2 (6 bases). The V and J ends lost 5 bases and 7 bases respectively, with 15 bases between them. The CDR3 covers 13 residues. Per germline, CDR1 SGHAT and CDR2 FQNNGV. The CDR3 spells CASSGRGYWEQYF. In nucleotides, the CDR3 is TGTGCCAGCAGCGGTCGGGGGTACTGGGAGCAGTACTTC.

This clonotype was observed a few times. The J gene is TRBJ2-5, the V gene TRBV28; 8 positions agree with TRBD1. Trimming at V came to 4 bases and at J to 7 bases, leaving 20 bases not matched to a gene. This CDR3 contains 18 residues. Germline V gives CDR1 MDHEN, CDR2 SYDVKM. The CDR3 DNA is TGTGCCAGCAGTTCCATACTTCCCCCCGGACAGGGTGGTGGGACCCAGTACTTC. This translates into CASSSILPPGQGGGTQYF.

This clonotype was counted many times. This chain uses TRBV20-1 with TRBJ2-7; 8 bases align to TRBD1. This CDR3 has 15 residues. CDR1 and CDR2 (germline): DFQATT, SNEGSKA (reference sequence). V shed 2 bases and J 5 bases; nucleotides not matched to a gene: 11. The CDR3 DNA reads as TGCAGTGCTAGAAGCAGGGGGCGAGCGATGAACGAGCAGTACTTC. Amino acids: CSARSRGRAMNEQYF.

The chain joins TRBV19 to TRBJ2-2, with D perhaps TRBD1 or TRBD2 (5 bases each). V lost 8 bases and J lost 1, with 11 bases in between. Germline CDR1 reads LNHDA; CDR2 reads SQIVND (reference sequence). This CDR3 comprises 14 residues. The CDR3 loop is CASQGRQNTGELFF. The CDR3 DNA follows: TGTGCCAGTCAGGGACGGCAGAACACCGGGGAGCTGTTTTTT.

The V call is TRBV2, the J call TRBJ2-6; maybe TRBD2 (5 bases). Germline-derived CDR1 and CDR2 are SNHLY and FYNNEI. Trimming removed 6 bases at V and 0 bases at J, with 9 bases between. This CDR3 comprises 15 residues. In DNA, the CDR3 is TGTGCCAGCAGGAGGGCGAGCTCTGGGGCCAACGTCCTGACTTTC. Translation gives CASRRASSGANVLTF.

This clonotype came up a few times. This chain links TRBV7-2 with TRBJ1-2; TRBD1 is a possible D gene (6 bases). V lost 2 bases, J lost 3 bases, and 22 bases lay in between. This CDR3 region has 18 residues. In germline, CDR1 is SGHTA, CDR2 FQGNSA. Here the CDR3 DNA reads TGTGCCAGCAGCTTACCGACCACCAACCAAGAGGGGGACTATGGCTACACCTTC. Translating gives CASSLPTTNQEGDYGYTF.

V is TRBV7-6 and J is TRBJ2-1; D is uncertain. V was pared by 5 bases and J by 4 bases, with 9 bases between. Germline assignment: CDR1 SGHVS and CDR2 FNYEAQ. The CDR3 runs 13 residues. The DNA for the CDR3 is TGTGCCAGCAGCCCGACACCATACAATGAGCAGTTCTTC. It translates to CASSPTPYNEQFF.

This clonotype was counted a few times. This sequence joins TRBV6-2 or TRBV6-3 and TRBJ2-5, with 8 bases aligning to TRBD1. The junction had 4 bases not matched to a gene; V was cut back by 2 bases and J by 5 bases. The CDR3 covers 14 residues. Germline V gene sequence: CDR1 MNHEY, CDR2 SVGEGT. This CDR3 is CASSYLDRAETQYF. CDR3 bases: TGTGCCAGCAGTTACCTGGACAGGGCTGAGACCCAGTACTTC.

This clonotype occurred a few times. The chain couples TRBV9 to TRBJ2-2; 8 nucleotides align to TRBD2. Germline loops: CDR1 SGDLS, CDR2 YYNGEE. CDR3 size: 16 residues. V lost 0 bases, J lost 6 bases, and 7 bases stayed unmatched. In DNA form, the CDR3 reads TGTGCCAGCAGCGTAGCAAGCGGGGGAGGGGCCGGGGAGCTGTTTTTT. Translated, it gives CASSVASGGGAGELFF.